The rows below give T cell receptor beta chains drawn from one sample of a study of identical twins. TCRdb re-derived calls from the 5' RACE reads in MiXCR, one entry per CDR3 protein. The data hold under 300,000 distinct CDR3 sequences, with about 13% observed a single time. The data were also submitted as part of a second study, on yellow fever vaccine responses in identical twins.

Sequenced input: memory (CD45RO+) T cells sorted from blood. Receptor source: a woman aged 18-29 years in good health. Each CDR3 is given with its conserved first and last residue. D genes are given only for firm matches. Some rows mark clone size as missing; the rest say once, few, many or name a class of expanded clone.

>-|-|TRBJ2-3|TRBV9
CASSVGTFTDTQYF
TGTGCCAGCAGCGTAGGTACCTTCACAGATACGCAGTATTTT
>TRBD1|many|TRBJ2-1|TRBV29-1
CSVDGDRSYNEQFF
TGCAGCGTTGATGGGGACAGGAGCTACAATGAGCAGTTCTTC
>-|-|TRBJ2-7|TRBV7-7
CASSPAGTRRDEQYF
TGTGCTAGCAGCCCAGCCGGGACACGGCGGGACGAGCAGTACTTC
>TRBD2|-|TRBJ2-3|TRBV6-2/TRBV6-3
CASRPPPGLAGPTDTQYF
TGTGCCAGCAGACCCCCCCCGGGACTAGCGGGACCAACAGATACGCAGTATTTT
>-|-|TRBJ2-1|TRBV25-1
CASSDHKASAHNEQFF
TGTGCCAGCAGTGACCACAAGGCTAGCGCCCACAATGAGCAGTTCTTC
>TRBD2|few|TRBJ2-7|TRBV20-1
CSALAGSYEQYF
TGCAGTGCATTAGCGGGAAGCTACGAGCAGTACTTC
>-|many|TRBJ1-5|TRBV7-9
CASSLGPESNQPQHF
TGTGCCAGCAGCTTAGGTCCAGAAAGCAATCAGCCCCAGCATTTT
>-|many|TRBJ2-1|TRBV7-2
CASNPTGRDNEQFF
TGTGCCAGCAACCCGACAGGGAGGGACAATGAGCAGTTCTTC
>-|-|TRBJ2-6|TRBV20-1
CSAISPGANVLTF
TGCAGTGCTATTTCTCCTGGGGCCAACGTCCTGACTTTC
>TRBD1|few|TRBJ2-2|TRBV11-3
CASREDTGAGELFF
TGTGCCAGCAGGGAAGATACAGGGGCCGGGGAGCTGTTTTTT
>-|few|TRBJ2-3|TRBV11-2
CASSLAPSSPTDTQYF
TGTGCCAGCAGCTTAGCCCCGAGCTCCCCCACAGATACGCAGTATTTT
>TRBD1|-|TRBJ2-5|TRBV6-1
CASSLTGGIQETQYF
TGTGCCAGCAGCTTGACAGGGGGGATCCAAGAGACCCAGTACTTC
>-|few|TRBJ2-5|TRBV11-2
CASSLTRLAREYTQYF
TGTGCCAGCAGCTTAACGCGGCTAGCGCGAGAGTACACCCAGTACTTC
>-|many|TRBJ1-1|TRBV12-3/TRBV12-4
CASSPSTGSDEAFF
TGTGCCAGCAGTCCATCCACAGGGTCTGATGAAGCTTTCTTT
>-|many|TRBJ2-1|TRBV28
CASSLRTEYNEQFF
TGTGCCAGCAGTTTGCGGACGGAATACAATGAGCAGTTCTTC
>-|few|TRBJ2-2|TRBV2
CASSERLVVSGELFF
TGTGCCAGCAGTGAAAGGCTCGTTGTATCCGGGGAGCTGTTTTTT
>TRBD1|-|TRBJ2-3|TRBV2
CASSVGQGGDTQYF
TGTGCCAGCAGTGTGGGACAGGGAGGGGATACGCAGTATTTT
>TRBD1|few|TRBJ2-1|TRBV29-1
CSVGGTGYLSEQFF
TGCAGCGTCGGAGGGACAGGGTATTTGAGTGAGCAGTTCTTC
>-|few|TRBJ1-1|TRBV29-1
CSAAQTAEAFF
TGCAGCGCCGCTCAGACCGCTGAAGCTTTCTTT
>TRBD2|-|TRBJ2-1|TRBV5-1
CASSLGAGGLYNEQFF
TGCGCCAGCAGCTTGGGGGCGGGGGGGCTTTACAATGAGCAGTTCTTC
>-|many|TRBJ2-7|TRBV7-9
CASSLVVAPGEQYF
TGTGCCAGCAGCTTAGTAGTGGCGCCAGGCGAGCAGTACTTC
>-|-|TRBJ2-3|TRBV4-3
CASSRTPDAQYF
TGCGCCAGCAGCCGAACACCCGACGCGCAGTATTTT